This entry concerns a single TCR beta chain. The sample comes from a study of shared clonotypes between healthy human individuals. This table comes from immunoSEQ multiplex PCR, and its TCRdb copy is limited to in-frame clones, with some not included. Counted here are more than 850,000 clones, 78% occurring once; the ten biggest clones make up approximately 0.52%. CDR1 and CDR2 from the germline V gene are SGHTA and FQGNSA. Trimming pared 1 base from V and 2 bases from J, leaving 17 bases between. CDR3 length equals 17 residues. The receptor comes from a man between 18 and 35 years old in good health. Some clones in this sample may be carry-over from other donors' samples. The V and J genes are TRBV7-2 and TRBJ1-1, with D perhaps matching TRBD1 (5 bases). Sequencing was performed on memory CD4+ T cells from PBMCs. Sample subset: CD45RA-negative fraction. The CDR3 nucleotides read TGTGCCAGCAGCTTAGGGGGCAGGGCGCGGGGAAACACTGAAGCTTTCTTT. It specifies CASSLGGRARGNTEAFF.